These T cell receptor beta chains were read from a single sample in a study of CD8 T cells in ankylosing spondylitis. From the 5' RACE reads, TCRdb called clonotypes with MiXCR, one entry per CDR3 protein. The sample carries around 300,000 distinct CDR3 sequences, under 14% recorded once. The sample taken for sequencing was blood, either unsorted or a sorted T cell fraction (not recorded which). The receptors derive from a female donor with ankylosing spondylitis or in good health (not recorded which). Each CDR3 is given with its conserved first and last residue.

v_call	cdr3_aa
TRBV7-8	CASSLGSLGQTKNTIYF
TRBV4-3	CASSQYQGGIHEQYF
TRBV9	CASSAPGQGVNTEAFF
TRBV28	CASTPSGRAREQYF
TRBV5-1	CASSFGQGPNTEAFF
TRBV7-9	CASSPGIGYGYTF
TRBV5-1	CASSLGGDSNQPQHF
TRBV29-1	CSGEGVSGANVLTF
TRBV5-1	CASSLPGQLNTEAFF
TRBV12-3/TRBV12-4	CASTLQGRYEQYF